A selection of T cell receptor beta chains follows, all from one sample in a study of blood T cell repertoires in COVID-19. The repertoire was sequenced with immunoSEQ multiplex PCR; TCRdb's copy has only in-frame clones and lacks some. The table shows a few hundred thousand clones, with about nine tenths occurring only once. The source material was peripheral blood. The receptors here all came from a woman between 50 and 59 years old who had recovered from COVID-19. CDR3s include the opening cysteine and the closing phenylalanine or tryptophan. Each record gives: V gene, clone size, J gene, CDR3 length, D gene, CDR3 protein, CDR3 DNA. A D gene is named only where the DNA matches it firmly. The size of a clone is reported for some rows only, either as once, few or many, or as a class for expanded clones.

v_gene: TRBV5-1
abundance: NA
j_gene: TRBJ2-3
len: 14
d_gene: TRBD1
CDR3aa: CASSPRTGSDTQYF
CDR3nt: TGCGCCAGCAGCCCGCGGACAGGGTCAGATACGCAGTATTTT

v_gene: TRBV21-1
abundance: NA
j_gene: TRBJ2-3
len: 15
d_gene: NA
CDR3aa: CASSILWALRHTQYF
CDR3nt: TGTGCCAGCAGCATTCTATGGGCTTTAAGGCATACGCAGTATTTT

v_gene: TRBV29-1
abundance: NA
j_gene: TRBJ1-4
len: 11
d_gene: NA
CDR3aa: CSVERYEKLFF
CDR3nt: TGCAGCGTTGAGCGGTATGAAAAACTGTTTTTT

v_gene: TRBV29-1
abundance: NA
j_gene: TRBJ1-3
len: 14
d_gene: NA
CDR3aa: CSVEGGSSGNTIYF
CDR3nt: TGCAGCGTTGAGGGGGGGAGCTCTGGAAACACCATATATTTT

v_gene: TRBV9
abundance: NA
j_gene: TRBJ1-2
len: 14
d_gene: NA
CDR3aa: CASSPTGPWDGYTF
CDR3nt: TGTGCCAGCAGCCCTACAGGGCCATGGGATGGCTACACCTTC

v_gene: TRBV2
abundance: NA
j_gene: TRBJ2-7
len: 16
d_gene: TRBD2
CDR3aa: CASSEIGAGGPYEQYF
CDR3nt: TGTGCCAGCAGTGAAATCGGGGCGGGGGGCCCCTACGAGCAGTACTTC

v_gene: TRBV18
abundance: NA
j_gene: TRBJ1-2
len: 11
d_gene: TRBD1
CDR3aa: CASSTGGGYTF
CDR3nt: TGTGCCAGCTCAACAGGGGGCGGCTACACCTTC

v_gene: TRBV19
abundance: few
j_gene: TRBJ1-5
len: 14
d_gene: TRBD1
CDR3aa: CASSTNRGLGPQHF
CDR3nt: TGTGCCAGTAGTACCAACAGGGGGCTAGGCCCCCAGCATTTT

v_gene: TRBV3-1/TRBV3-2
abundance: once
j_gene: TRBJ1-2
len: 16
d_gene: NA
CDR3aa: CASSQEGGPARYGYTF
CDR3nt: TGTGCCAGCAGCCAGGAAGGAGGGCCAGCAAGATATGGCTACACCTTC

v_gene: TRBV4-3
abundance: many
j_gene: TRBJ2-3
len: 20
d_gene: NA
CDR3aa: CASSQDAGAGWVSSTDTQYF
CDR3nt: TGCGCCAGCAGCCAAGATGCGGGGGCGGGCTGGGTCTCTAGCACAGATACGCAGTATTTT

v_gene: TRBV6-2/TRBV6-3
abundance: NA
j_gene: TRBJ1-2
len: 13
d_gene: NA
CDR3aa: CASSYSGADGYTF
CDR3nt: TGTGCCAGCAGTTACTCTGGGGCCGATGGCTACACCTTC

v_gene: TRBV5-4
abundance: NA
j_gene: TRBJ2-5
len: 13
d_gene: NA
CDR3aa: CASSSLAVETQYF
CDR3nt: TGTGCCAGCAGCTCCTTAGCGGTAGAGACCCAGTACTTC

v_gene: TRBV15
abundance: once
j_gene: TRBJ1-4
len: 14
d_gene: NA
CDR3aa: CATSRDLAEEKLFF
CDR3nt: TGTGCCACCAGCAGAGATCTGGCAGAAGAAAAACTGTTTTTT

v_gene: TRBV11-2
abundance: NA
j_gene: TRBJ1-1
len: 12
d_gene: NA
CDR3aa: CASVSGYAEAFF
CDR3nt: TGTGCCAGCGTCTCAGGGTACGCTGAAGCTTTCTTT

v_gene: TRBV28
abundance: once
j_gene: TRBJ1-1
len: 14
d_gene: TRBD1
CDR3aa: CASSLYPRDREAFF
CDR3nt: TGTGCCAGCAGTCTCTACCCCCGGGACAGAGAAGCTTTCTTT

v_gene: TRBV7-2
abundance: NA
j_gene: TRBJ1-3
len: 13
d_gene: TRBD1
CDR3aa: CASSLAQGVTIYF
CDR3nt: TGTGCCAGCAGCTTGGCCCAGGGGGTCACCATATATTTT